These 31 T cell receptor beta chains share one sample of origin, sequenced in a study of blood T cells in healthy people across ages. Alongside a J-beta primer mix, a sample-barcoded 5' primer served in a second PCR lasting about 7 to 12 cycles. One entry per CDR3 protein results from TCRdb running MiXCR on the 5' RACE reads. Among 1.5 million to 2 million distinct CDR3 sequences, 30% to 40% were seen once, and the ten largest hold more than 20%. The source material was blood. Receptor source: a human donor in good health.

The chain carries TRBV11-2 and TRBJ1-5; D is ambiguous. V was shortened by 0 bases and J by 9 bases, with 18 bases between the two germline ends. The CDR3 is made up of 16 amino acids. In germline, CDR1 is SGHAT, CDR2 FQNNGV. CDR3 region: CASSLDPGGSFGPQHF. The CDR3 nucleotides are TGTGCCAGCAGCTTAGATCCGGGCGGCAGCTTTGGGCCCCAGCATTTT.

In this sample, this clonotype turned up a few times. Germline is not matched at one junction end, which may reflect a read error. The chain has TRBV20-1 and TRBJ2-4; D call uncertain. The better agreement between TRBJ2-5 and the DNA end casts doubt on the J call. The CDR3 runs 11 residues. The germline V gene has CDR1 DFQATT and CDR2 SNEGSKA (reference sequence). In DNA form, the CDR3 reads TGCAGTGCTAGTGAACAAGTGACCCAGTACTTC. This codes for CSASEQVTQYF.

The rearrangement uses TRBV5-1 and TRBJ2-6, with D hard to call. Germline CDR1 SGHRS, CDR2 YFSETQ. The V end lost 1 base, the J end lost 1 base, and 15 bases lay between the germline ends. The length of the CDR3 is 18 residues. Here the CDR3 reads CASSLHRNPPSGANVLTF. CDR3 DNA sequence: TGCGCCAGCAGCTTGCACCGCAACCCTCCTTCTGGGGCCAACGTCCTGACTTTC.

CDR3 loop: CSVTVTAGGEQYF. In DNA, the CDR3 is TGCAGCGTTACTGTCACGGCCGGTGGCGAGCAGTACTTC. This chain joins TRBV29-1 and TRBJ2-7; D unclear. Germline values: CDR1 SQVTM, CDR2 ANQGSEA. V lost 5 bases and J lost 6, with 17 bases in between. The CDR3 is 13 residues long.

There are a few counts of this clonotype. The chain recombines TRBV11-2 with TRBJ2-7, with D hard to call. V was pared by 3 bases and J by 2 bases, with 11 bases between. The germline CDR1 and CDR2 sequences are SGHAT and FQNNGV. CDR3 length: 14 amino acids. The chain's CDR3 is CASSLRLYTYEQYF. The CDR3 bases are TGTGCCAGCAGCTTGAGACTCTATACCTACGAGCAGTACTTC.

The CDR3 protein is CASSLWDRGGYEQYF. The CDR3 DNA sequence: TGTGCCAGCAGCTTATGGGACAGGGGAGGTTACGAGCAGTACTTC. The J gene is TRBJ2-7, the V gene TRBV7-2, with 10 bases aligning to TRBD1. The germline V gene has CDR1 SGHTA and CDR2 FQGNSA. The V segment lost 2 bases and the J segment 4 bases; nucleotides outside the gene matches: 5. The length of the CDR3 is 15 residues.

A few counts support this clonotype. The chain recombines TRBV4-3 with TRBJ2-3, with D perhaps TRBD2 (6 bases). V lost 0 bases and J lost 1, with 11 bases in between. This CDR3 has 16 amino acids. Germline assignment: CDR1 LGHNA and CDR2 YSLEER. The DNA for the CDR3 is TGCGCCAGCAGCCAAGATTCCGGGGGACGCACAGATACGCAGTATTTT. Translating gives CASSQDSGGRTDTQYF.

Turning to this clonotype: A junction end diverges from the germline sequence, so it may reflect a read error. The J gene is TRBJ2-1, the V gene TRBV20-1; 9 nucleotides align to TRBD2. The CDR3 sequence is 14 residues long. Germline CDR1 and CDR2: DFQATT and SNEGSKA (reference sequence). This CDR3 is CSARGTSLVYERFF. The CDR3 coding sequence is TGCAGTGCACGTGGGACTAGCTTGGTCTATGAGCGGTTCTTC.

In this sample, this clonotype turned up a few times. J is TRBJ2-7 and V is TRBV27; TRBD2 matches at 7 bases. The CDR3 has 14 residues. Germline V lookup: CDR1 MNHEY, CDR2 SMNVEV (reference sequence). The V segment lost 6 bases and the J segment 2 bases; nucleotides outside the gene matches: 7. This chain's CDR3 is CASRYSGSTYEQYF. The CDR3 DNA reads TGTGCCAGCAGATATAGCGGGTCGACCTACGAGCAGTACTTC.

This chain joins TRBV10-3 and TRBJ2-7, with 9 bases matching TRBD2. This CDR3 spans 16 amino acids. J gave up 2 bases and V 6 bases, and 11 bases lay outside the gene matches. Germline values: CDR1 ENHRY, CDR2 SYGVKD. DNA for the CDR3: TGTGCCATCAGGGGGAGGGCTAGCGGGGATCCCTACGAGCAGTACTTC. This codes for CAIRGRASGDPYEQYF.

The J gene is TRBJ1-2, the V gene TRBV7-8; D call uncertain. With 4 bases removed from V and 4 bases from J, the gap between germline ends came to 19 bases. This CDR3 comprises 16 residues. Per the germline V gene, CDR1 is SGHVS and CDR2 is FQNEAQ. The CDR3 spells CASSSLGRPVLYGYTF. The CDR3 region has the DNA TGTGCCAGCAGCTCCCTGGGGAGGCCAGTCCTCTATGGCTACACCTTC. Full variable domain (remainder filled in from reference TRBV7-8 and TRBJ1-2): GAGVSQSPRYKVAKRGQDVALRCDPISGHVSLFWYQQALGQGPEFLTYFQNEAQLDKSGLPSDRFFAERPEGSVSTLKIQRTQQEDSAVYLCASSSLGRPVLYGYTFGSGTRLTVV.

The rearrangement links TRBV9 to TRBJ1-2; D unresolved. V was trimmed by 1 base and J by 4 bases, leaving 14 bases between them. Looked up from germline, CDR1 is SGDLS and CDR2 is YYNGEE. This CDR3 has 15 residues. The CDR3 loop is CASSVTPDGFYGYTF. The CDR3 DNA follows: TGTGCCAGCAGCGTAACTCCGGACGGGTTCTATGGCTACACCTTC. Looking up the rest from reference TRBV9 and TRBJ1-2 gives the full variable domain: DSGVTQTPKHLITATGQRVTLRCSPRSGDLSVYWYQQSLDQGLQFLIQYYNGEERAKGNILERFSAQQFPDLHSELNLSSLELGDSALYFCASSVTPDGFYGYTFGSGTRLTVV.

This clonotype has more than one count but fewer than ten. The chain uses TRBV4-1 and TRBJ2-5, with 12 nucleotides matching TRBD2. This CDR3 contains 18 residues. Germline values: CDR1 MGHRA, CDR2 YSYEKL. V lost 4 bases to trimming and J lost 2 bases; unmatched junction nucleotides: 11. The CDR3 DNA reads TGCGCCAGCAGCCGAGCCTTACTAGCGGGGGGCGAACAAGAGACCCAGTACTTC. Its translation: CASSRALLAGGEQETQYF.

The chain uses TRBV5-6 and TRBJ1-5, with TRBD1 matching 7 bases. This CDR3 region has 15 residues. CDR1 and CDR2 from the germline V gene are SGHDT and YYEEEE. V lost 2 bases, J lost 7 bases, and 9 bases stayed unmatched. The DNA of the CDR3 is TGTGCCAGCAGCTTCATGGACAGGCAGGAACAGCCCCAGCATTTT. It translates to CASSFMDRQEQPQHF.

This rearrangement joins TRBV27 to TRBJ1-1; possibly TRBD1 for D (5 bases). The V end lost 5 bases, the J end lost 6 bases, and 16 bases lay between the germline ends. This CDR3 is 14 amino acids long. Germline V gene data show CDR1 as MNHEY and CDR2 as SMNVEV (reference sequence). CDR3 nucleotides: TGTGCCAGCAGTCAACCCGGGACGAGGGCTGAAGCTTTCTTT. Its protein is CASSQPGTRAEAFF.

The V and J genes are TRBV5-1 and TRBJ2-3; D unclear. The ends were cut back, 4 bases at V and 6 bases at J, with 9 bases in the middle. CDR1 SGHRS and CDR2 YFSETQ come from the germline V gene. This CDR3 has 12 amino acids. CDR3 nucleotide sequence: TGCGCCAGCAGCACTAATCTGGATACGCAGTATTTT. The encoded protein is CASSTNLDTQYF.

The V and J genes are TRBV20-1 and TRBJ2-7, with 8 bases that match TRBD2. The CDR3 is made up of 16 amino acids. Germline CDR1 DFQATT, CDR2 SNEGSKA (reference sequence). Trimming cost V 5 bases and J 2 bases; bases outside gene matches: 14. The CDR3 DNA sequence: TGCAGTGCTGAGGGGGGGGCTAGCGGGCCTACCTACGAGCAGTACTTC. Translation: CSAEGGASGPTYEQYF.

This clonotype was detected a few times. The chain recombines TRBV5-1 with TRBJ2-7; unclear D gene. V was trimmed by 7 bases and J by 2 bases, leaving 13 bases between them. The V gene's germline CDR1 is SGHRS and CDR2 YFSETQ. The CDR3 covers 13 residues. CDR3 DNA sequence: TGCGCCAGCGGGATTAGAAGTACCTACGAGCAGTACTTC. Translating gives CASGIRSTYEQYF.

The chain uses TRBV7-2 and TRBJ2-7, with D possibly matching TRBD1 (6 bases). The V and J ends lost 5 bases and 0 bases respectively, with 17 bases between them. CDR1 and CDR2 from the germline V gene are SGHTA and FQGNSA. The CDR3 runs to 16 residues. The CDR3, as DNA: TGTGCCAGCAGCCCGAGAACCGGGACATACTCCTACGAGCAGTACTTC. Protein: CASSPRTGTYSYEQYF.

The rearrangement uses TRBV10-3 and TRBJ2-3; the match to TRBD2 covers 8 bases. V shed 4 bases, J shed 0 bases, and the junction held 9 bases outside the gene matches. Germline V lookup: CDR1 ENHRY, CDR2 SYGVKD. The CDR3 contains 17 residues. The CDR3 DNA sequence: TGTGCCATCAGTGTTGGCGGGGGGCAAATCAGCACAGATACGCAGTATTTT. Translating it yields CAISVGGGQISTDTQYF.

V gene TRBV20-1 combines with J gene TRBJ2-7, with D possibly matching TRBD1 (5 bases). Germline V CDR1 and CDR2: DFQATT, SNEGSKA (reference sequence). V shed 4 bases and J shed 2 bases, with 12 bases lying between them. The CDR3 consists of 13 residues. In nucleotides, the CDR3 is TGCAGTGCTAATGTAGGGGCTACCTACGAGCAGTACTTC. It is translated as CSANVGATYEQYF.

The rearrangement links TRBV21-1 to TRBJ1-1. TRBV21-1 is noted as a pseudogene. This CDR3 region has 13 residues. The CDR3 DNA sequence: TGTGCCAGCAGCAAAGCAGGGCACACTGAAGCTTTCTTT. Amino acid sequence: CASSKAGHTEAFF.

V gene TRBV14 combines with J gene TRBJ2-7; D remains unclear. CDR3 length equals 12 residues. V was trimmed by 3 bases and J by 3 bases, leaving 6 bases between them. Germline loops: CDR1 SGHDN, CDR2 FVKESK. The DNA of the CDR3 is TGTGCCAGCAGCCAGGTTAACTACGAGCAGTACTTC. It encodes CASSQVNYEQYF. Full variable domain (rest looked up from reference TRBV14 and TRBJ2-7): EAGVTQFPSHSVIEKGQTVTLRCDPISGHDNLYWYRRVMGKEIKFLLHFVKESKQDESGMPNNRFLAERTGGTYSTLKVQPAELEDSGVYFCASSQVNYEQYFGPGTRLTVT.

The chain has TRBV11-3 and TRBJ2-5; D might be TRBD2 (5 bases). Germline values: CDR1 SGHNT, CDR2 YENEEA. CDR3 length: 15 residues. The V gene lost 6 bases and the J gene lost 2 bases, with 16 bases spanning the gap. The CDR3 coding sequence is TGTGCCAGCAGTAGCCCGTTCGGGGTTCAAGAGACCCAGTACTTC. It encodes CASSSPFGVQETQYF.

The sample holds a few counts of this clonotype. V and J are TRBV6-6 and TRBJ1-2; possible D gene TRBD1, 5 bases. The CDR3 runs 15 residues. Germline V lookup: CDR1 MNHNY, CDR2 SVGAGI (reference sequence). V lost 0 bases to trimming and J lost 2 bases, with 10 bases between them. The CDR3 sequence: CASSYSGPTNYGYTF. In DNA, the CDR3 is TGTGCCAGCAGTTACTCGGGACCGACGAACTATGGCTACACCTTC.

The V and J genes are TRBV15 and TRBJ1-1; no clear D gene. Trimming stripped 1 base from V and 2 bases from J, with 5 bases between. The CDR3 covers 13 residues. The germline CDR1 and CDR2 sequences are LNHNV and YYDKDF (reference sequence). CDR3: CATSRVGNTEAFF. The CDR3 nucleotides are TGTGCCACCAGCAGAGTTGGAAACACTGAAGCTTTCTTT.

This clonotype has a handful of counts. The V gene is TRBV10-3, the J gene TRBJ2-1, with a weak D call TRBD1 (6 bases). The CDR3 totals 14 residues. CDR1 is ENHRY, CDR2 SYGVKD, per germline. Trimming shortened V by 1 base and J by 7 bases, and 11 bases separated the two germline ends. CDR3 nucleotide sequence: TGTGCCATCAGTGAGTTGACAGGAGTTAATGAGCAGTTCTTC. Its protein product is CAISELTGVNEQFF.

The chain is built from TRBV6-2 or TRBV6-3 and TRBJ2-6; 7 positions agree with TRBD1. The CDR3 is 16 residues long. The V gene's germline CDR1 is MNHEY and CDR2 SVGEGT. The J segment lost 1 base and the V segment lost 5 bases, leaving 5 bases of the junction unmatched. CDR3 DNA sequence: TGTGCCAGCAGTCCCGGGACAGTTTCTGGGGCCAACGTCCTGACTTTC. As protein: CASSPGTVSGANVLTF.

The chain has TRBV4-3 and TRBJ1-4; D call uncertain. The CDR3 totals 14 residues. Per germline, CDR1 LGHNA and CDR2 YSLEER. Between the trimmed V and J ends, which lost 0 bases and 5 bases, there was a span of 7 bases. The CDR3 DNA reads TGCGCCAGCAGCCAAGAGGGGTGGAATGAAAAACTGTTTTTT. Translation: CASSQEGWNEKLFF.

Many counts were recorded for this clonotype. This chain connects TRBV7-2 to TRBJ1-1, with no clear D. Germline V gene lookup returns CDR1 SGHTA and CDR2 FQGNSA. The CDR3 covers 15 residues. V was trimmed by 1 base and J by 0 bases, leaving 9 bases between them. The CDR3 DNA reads TGTGCCAGCAGCTTAGTGCCCAGTATGAACACTGAAGCTTTCTTT. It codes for CASSLVPSMNTEAFF.

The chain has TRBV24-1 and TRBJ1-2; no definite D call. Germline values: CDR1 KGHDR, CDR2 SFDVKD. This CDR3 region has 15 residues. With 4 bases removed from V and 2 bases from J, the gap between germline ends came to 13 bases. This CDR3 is CATSDTSGGNYGYTF. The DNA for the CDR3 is TGTGCCACCAGTGACACATCCGGTGGAAACTATGGCTACACCTTC.